The TCR beta chain under discussion was sequenced for a study of tumor-infiltrating lymphocytes in primary liver carcinoma. A constant-region primer primed TCR beta cDNA synthesis from around 500 ng of total RNA. ARM-PCR was slightly modified, and three nested multiplex PCR rounds with it gave rise to the TCR beta libraries. The two initial PCR rounds, around 11 cycles each, used TRBV1-TRBV30 forward and C-beta reverse primers. TCRdb passed the multiplex PCR reads through MiXCR, listing each CDR3 protein once. Here the sample spans a few hundred thousand distinct CDR3 sequences, 50% to 60% being singletons. This clonotype showed up just once. A much larger clone lies one base from this, so it may be a read error. Unsorted whole blood yielded blood RNA, and germline DNA was extracted as well. The CDR3 is 13 amino acids. Germline V gives CDR1 LGHNT, CDR2 FRNRAP. Trimming cost V 3 bases and J 4 bases, with 8 bases left between them.

The chain has TRBV12-5 and TRBJ2-3; D not resolved. The TCR comes from a woman aged 25 to 45 with primary liver carcinoma and hepatitis B virus infection. The sequencing sample was made of peripheral blood. The CDR3 region is CASGFAMSDTQYF. CDR3 nucleotides: TGTGCTAGTGGTTTCGCTATGTCAGATACGCAGTATTTT.